A selection of T cell receptor beta chains follows, all from one sample in a study of identical twins. TCRdb reanalysed the 5' RACE reads using MiXCR and keeps one entry per CDR3 protein. In the table there are fewer than 350,000 distinct CDR3 sequences, more than 6.5% of which are singletons. The same data also went into a second study, on yellow fever vaccine responses in identical twins.

Material for sequencing was memory (CD45RO+) T cells sorted from blood. Receptor source: a young woman in good health. Each CDR3 is given with its conserved first and last residue. A D gene is named only where the DNA matches it firmly. Part of the rows lack a size; the others show once, few, many or a class for expanded clones.

TRBD2,TRBV7-3,TRBJ2-1,few,TGTGCCAGCAGCTTGCGAGCGGGAGGGCCCAATGAGCAGTTCTTC,CASSLRAGGPNEQFF
TRBD2,TRBV20-1,TRBJ2-1,few,TGCAGTGCTGGACCCGTAGCGGGGGGGCACAATGAGCAGTTCTTC,CSAGPVAGGHNEQFF
TRBD1,TRBV5-1,TRBJ1-2,many,TGCGCCAGCAGCATGGACAGGGTCGGCTATGGCTACACCTTC,CASSMDRVGYGYTF
TRBD1,TRBV28,TRBJ1-5,few,TGTGCCAGCCAACTGGACAGGGGAGGACAGCCCCAGCATTTT,CASQLDRGGQPQHF
TRBD1,TRBV5-1,TRBJ2-1,-,TGCGCCAGCAGCCAGATTTCCGGGACAGCACCCAATGAGCAGTTCTTC,CASSQISGTAPNEQFF
-,TRBV7-8,TRBJ2-5,many,TGTGCCAGCAGCTCTTCGGGTAACCAAGAGACCCAGTACTTC,CASSSSGNQETQYF
-,TRBV5-1,TRBJ1-1,-,TGCGCCAGCAGCTTGGATAGCCAGGGGTTTGAGTGGATGAACACTGAAGCTTTCTTT,CASSLDSQGFEWMNTEAFF
TRBD2,TRBV12-3/TRBV12-4,TRBJ2-4,few,TGTGCCAGCAGTGGCGGGACTAGCGGGGGAGCCAAAAACATTCAGTACTTC,CASSGGTSGGAKNIQYF
TRBD2,TRBV24-1,TRBJ2-1,many,TGTGCCACCCGATCGGGACTAGGGGACAATGAGCAGTTCTTC,CATRSGLGDNEQFF
-,TRBV4-1,TRBJ2-2,many,TGCGCCAGCAGCCAAGACAGGGGACCGACCGGGGAGCTGTTTTTT,CASSQDRGPTGELFF